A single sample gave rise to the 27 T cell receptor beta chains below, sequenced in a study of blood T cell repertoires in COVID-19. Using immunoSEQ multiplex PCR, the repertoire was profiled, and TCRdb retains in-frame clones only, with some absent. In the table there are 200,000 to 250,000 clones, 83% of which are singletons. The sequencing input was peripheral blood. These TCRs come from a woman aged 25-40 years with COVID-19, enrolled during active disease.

DNA for the CDR3: TGTGCCAGCAGCCCTTCAGGGGGTCGGGGCCAAGAGACCCAGTACTTC. Its protein product is CASSPSGGRGQETQYF. This chain joins TRBV7-8 and TRBJ2-5; 7 positions match TRBD1. J lost 1 base, V lost 5 bases, and 10 bases had no gene match. The CDR3 runs to 16 residues. Per germline, CDR1 SGHVS and CDR2 FQNEAQ. Filled out from reference TRBV7-8 and TRBJ2-5, the complete variable domain reads GAGVSQSPRYKVAKRGQDVALRCDPISGHVSLFWYQQALGQGPEFLTYFQNEAQLDKSGLPSDRFFAERPEGSVSTLKIQRTQQEDSAVYLCASSPSGGRGQETQYFGPGTRLLVL.

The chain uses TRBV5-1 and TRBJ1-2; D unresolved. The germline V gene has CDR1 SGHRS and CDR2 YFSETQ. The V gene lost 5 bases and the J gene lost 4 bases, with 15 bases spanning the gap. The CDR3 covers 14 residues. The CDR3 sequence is CASSEGPSSYGYTF. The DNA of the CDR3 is TGCGCCAGCAGTGAGGGTCCTAGTTCCTATGGCTACACCTTC.

The CDR3 sequence is CASSFRQVRQPQHF. CDR3 nucleotides: TGTGCCAGCTCTTTTAGACAGGTCCGGCAGCCCCAGCATTTT. J is TRBJ1-5 and V is TRBV19; D perhaps matches TRBD1 (6 bases). The V and J ends lost 9 bases and 7 bases respectively, with 19 bases between them. The germline V gene has CDR1 LNHDA and CDR2 SQIVND (reference sequence). The CDR3 loop spans 14 amino acids.

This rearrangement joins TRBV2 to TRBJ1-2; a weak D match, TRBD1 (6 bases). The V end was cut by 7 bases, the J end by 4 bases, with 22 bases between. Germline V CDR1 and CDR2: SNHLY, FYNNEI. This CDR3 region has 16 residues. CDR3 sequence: CASNPSTGWAVYGYTF. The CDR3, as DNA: TGTGCCAGCAATCCGTCGACAGGCTGGGCAGTCTATGGCTACACCTTC. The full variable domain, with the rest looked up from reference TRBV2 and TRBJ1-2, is EPEVTQTPSHQVTQMGQEVILRCVPISNHLYFYWYRQILGQKVEFLVSFYNNEISEKSEIFDDQFSVERPDGSNFTLKIRSTKLEDSAMYFCASNPSTGWAVYGYTFGSGTRLTVV.

The CDR3 coding sequence is TGTGCCTGGAGAAGGACAGGCAGCACAGATACGCAGTATTTT. It translates to CAWRRTGSTDTQYF. The chain links TRBV30 to TRBJ2-3, with 7 bases that match TRBD1. This CDR3 is built from 14 residues. Looked up from germline, CDR1 is GTSNPN and CDR2 is SVGIG (reference sequence). J gave up 0 bases and V 3 bases, and 3 bases lay outside the gene matches.

The CDR3 is CASSSSGKPSYEQYF. CDR3 coding DNA: TGTGCCAGCAGCTCTAGCGGAAAACCCTCCTACGAGCAGTACTTC. J is TRBJ2-7 and V is TRBV5-4; 7 positions match TRBD2. The germline V gene has CDR1 SGHNT and CDR2 YYREEE (reference sequence). The CDR3 runs to 15 residues. V was pared by 3 bases and J by 0 bases, with 6 bases of the junction left unmatched.

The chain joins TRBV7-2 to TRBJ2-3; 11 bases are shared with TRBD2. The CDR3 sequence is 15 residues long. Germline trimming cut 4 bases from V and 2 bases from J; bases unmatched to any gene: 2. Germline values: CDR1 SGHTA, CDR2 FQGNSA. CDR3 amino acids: CASSSGLADTDTQYF. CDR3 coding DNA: TGTGCCAGCAGCTCGGGACTAGCGGACACAGATACGCAGTATTTT. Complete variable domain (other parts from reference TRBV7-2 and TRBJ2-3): GAGVSQSPSNKVTEKGKDVELRCDPISGHTALYWYRQSLGQGLEFLIYFQGNSAPDKSGLPSDRFSAERTGGSVSTLTIQRTQQEDSAVYLCASSSGLADTDTQYFGPGTRLTVL.

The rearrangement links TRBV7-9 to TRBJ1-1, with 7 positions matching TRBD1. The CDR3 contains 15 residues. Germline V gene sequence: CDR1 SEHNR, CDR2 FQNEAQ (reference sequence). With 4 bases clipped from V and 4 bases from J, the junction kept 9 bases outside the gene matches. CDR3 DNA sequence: TGTGCCAGCAGCTCACGACAGGGAATATTCACTGAAGCTTTCTTT. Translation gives CASSSRQGIFTEAFF.

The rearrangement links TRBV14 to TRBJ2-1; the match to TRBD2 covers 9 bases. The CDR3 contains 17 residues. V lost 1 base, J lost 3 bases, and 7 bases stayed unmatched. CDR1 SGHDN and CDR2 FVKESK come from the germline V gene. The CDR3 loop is CASSQVRAGGFYNEQFF. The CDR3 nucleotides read TGTGCCAGCAGCCAAGTTCGGGCGGGGGGGTTCTACAATGAGCAGTTCTTC. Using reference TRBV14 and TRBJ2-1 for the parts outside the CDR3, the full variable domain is EAGVTQFPSHSVIEKGQTVTLRCDPISGHDNLYWYRRVMGKEIKFLLHFVKESKQDESGMPNNRFLAERTGGTYSTLKVQPAELEDSGVYFCASSQVRAGGFYNEQFFGPGTRLTVL.

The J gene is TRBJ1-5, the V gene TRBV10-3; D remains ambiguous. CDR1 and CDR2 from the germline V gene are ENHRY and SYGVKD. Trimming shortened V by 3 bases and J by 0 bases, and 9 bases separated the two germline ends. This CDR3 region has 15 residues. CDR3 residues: CAISDAGYSNQPQHF. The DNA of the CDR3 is TGTGCCATCAGTGATGCGGGGTATAGCAATCAGCCCCAGCATTTT.

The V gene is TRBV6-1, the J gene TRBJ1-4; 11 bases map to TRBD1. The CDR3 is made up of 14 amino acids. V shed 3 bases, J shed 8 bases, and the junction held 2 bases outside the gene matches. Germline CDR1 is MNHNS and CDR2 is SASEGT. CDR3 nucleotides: TGTGCCAGCAGTGAGGGACAGGGGGTGGAAAAACTGTTTTTT. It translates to CASSEGQGVEKLFF.

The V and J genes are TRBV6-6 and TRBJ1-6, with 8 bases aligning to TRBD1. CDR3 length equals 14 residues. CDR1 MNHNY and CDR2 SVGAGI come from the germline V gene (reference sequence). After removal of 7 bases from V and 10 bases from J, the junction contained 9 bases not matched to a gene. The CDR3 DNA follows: TGTGCCAGCAATGTGGACAGGGTGGGATCACCCCTCCACTTT. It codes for CASNVDRVGSPLHF.

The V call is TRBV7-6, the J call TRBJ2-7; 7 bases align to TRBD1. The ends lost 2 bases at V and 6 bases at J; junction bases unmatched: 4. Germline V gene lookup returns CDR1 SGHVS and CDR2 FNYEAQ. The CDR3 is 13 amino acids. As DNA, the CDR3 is TGTGCCAGCAGCTTAACACAGGGGTTCGAGCAGTACTTC. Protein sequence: CASSLTQGFEQYF.

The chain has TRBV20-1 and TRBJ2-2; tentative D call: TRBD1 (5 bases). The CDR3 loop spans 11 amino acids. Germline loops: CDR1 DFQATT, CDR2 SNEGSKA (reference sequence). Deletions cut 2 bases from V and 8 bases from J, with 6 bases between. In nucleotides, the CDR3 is TGCAGTGCTAGAAGACAGGGGGAGCTGTTTTTT. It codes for CSARRQGELFF.

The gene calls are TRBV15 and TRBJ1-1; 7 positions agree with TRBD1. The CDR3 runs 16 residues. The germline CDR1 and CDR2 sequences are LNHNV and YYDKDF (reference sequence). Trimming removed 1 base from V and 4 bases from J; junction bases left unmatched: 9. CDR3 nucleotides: TGTGCCACCAGCAGAGGGCAGACAGGGTCGGGCACTGAAGCTTTCTTT. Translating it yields CATSRGQTGSGTEAFF.

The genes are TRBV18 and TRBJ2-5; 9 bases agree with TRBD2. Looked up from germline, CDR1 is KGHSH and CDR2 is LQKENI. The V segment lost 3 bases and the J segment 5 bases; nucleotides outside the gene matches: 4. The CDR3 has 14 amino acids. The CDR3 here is CASSPSGSGETQYF. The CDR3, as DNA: TGTGCCAGCTCACCTAGCGGGAGTGGGGAGACCCAGTACTTC.

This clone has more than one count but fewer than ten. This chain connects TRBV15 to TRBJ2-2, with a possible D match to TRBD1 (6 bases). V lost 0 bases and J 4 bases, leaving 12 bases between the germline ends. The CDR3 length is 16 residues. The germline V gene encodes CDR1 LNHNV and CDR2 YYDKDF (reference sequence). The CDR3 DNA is TGTGCCACCAGCAGAGATACAGGGCGGGTCACCGGGGAGCTGTTTTTT. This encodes CATSRDTGRVTGELFF.

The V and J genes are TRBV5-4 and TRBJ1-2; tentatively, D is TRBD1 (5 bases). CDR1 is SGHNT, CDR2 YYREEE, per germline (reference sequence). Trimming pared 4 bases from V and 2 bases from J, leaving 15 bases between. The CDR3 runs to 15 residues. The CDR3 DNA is TGTGCCAGCAGCCCACGCGGGGACCTCAACTATGGCTACACCTTC. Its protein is CASSPRGDLNYGYTF. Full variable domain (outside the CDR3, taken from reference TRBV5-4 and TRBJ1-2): ETGVTQSPTHLIKTRGQQVTLRCSSQSGHNTVSWYQQALGQGPQFIFQYYREEENGRGNFPPRFSGLQFPNYSSELNVNALELDDSALYLCASSPRGDLNYGYTFGSGTRLTVV.

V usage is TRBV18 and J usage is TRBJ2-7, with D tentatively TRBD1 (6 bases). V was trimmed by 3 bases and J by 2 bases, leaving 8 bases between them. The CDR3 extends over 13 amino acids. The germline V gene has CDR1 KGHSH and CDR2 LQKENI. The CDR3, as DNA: TGTGCCAGCTCACCTCAGGGGACCTACGAGCAGTACTTC. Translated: CASSPQGTYEQYF.

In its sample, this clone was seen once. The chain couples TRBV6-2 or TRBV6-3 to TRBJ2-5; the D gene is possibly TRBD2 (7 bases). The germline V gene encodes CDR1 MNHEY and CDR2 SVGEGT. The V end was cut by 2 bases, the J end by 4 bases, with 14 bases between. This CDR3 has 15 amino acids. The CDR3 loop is CASSYGGGGGETQYF. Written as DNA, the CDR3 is TGTGCCAGCAGTTACGGTGGGGGAGGGGGAGAGACCCAGTACTTC.

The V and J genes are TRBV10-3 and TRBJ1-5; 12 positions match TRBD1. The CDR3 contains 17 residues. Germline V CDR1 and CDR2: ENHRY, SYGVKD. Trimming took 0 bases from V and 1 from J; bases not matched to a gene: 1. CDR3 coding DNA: TGTGCCATCAGTGAGTCGGGACAGGGGGCAAGCAATCAGCCCCAGCATTTT. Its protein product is CAISESGQGASNQPQHF.

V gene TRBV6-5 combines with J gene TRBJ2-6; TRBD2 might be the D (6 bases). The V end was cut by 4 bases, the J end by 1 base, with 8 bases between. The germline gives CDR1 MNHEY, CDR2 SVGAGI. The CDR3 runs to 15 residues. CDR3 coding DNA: TGTGCCAGCAGTTCCGGGGGATCTGGGGCCAACGTCCTGACTTTC. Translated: CASSSGGSGANVLTF.

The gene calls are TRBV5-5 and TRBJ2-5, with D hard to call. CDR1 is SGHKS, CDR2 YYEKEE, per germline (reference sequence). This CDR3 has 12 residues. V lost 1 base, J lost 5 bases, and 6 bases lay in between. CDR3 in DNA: TGTGCCAGCAGCTTGAACAGCGAGACCCAGTACTTC. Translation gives CASSLNSETQYF.

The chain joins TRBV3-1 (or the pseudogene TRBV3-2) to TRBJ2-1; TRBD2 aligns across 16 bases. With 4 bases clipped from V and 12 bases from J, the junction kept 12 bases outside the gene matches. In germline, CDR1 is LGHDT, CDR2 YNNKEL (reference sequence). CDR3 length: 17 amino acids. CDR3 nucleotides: TGTGCCAGCAGCCCGGGACTAGCGGGAGGGCCTTTCATTGGGCAGTTCTTC. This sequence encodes CASSPGLAGGPFIGQFF.

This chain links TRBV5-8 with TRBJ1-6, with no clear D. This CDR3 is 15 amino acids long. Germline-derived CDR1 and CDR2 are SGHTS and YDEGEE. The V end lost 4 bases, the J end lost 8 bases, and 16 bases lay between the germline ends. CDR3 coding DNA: TGTGCCAGCAGCCGCCAGTTCAGCGGTGATTCACCCCTCCACTTT. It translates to CASSRQFSGDSPLHF.

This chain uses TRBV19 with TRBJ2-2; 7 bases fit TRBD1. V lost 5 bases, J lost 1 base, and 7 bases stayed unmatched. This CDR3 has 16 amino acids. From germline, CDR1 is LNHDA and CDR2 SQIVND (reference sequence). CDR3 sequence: CASSVQGLRNTGELFF. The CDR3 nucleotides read TGTGCCAGTAGTGTACAGGGGTTGAGGAACACCGGGGAGCTGTTTTTT.

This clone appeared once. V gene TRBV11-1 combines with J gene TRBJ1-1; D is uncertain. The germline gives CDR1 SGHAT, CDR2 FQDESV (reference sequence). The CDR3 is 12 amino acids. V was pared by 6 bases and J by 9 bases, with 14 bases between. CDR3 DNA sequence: TGTGCCAGCAGTTCCATCAGGTTGAAAGCTTTCTTT. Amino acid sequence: CASSSIRLKAFF.